The sequence of this TCR beta chain was determined in a study of blood T cell repertoires in COVID-19. Across the whole study: Some COVID-19 samples were acute and others convalescent; all came from the United States, Italy and Spain. The analysed material was cDNA or gDNA that came from T cells, B-cell-depleted T cells, or PBMCs.

The CDR3 consists of 14 residues. V gave up 9 bases and J gave up 8 bases, with 17 bases separating them. Germline lookup yields CDR1 ENHRY and CDR2 SYGVKD. Original processing methods: Reference gene primer amplification gave nucleated cell count estimates. TCRdb's copy holds only in-frame clones and misses some; the assay was immunoSEQ multiplex PCR. V, J and clone size reflect that table, while D and trimming were determined from the DNA. This sample has 150,000 to 200,000 clones; approximately 90% occur once, and the top ten carry around 4.6%. The specimen was peripheral blood. The TCR sequence derives from a human donor in a cohort sampled during active COVID-19. The V gene is TRBV10-3, the J gene TRBJ1-6; the D is unclear. CDR3 protein: CAIAPGGRDSPLHF. CDR3 nucleotide sequence: TGTGCCATAGCTCCGGGAGGGCGAGATTCACCCCTCCACTTT.